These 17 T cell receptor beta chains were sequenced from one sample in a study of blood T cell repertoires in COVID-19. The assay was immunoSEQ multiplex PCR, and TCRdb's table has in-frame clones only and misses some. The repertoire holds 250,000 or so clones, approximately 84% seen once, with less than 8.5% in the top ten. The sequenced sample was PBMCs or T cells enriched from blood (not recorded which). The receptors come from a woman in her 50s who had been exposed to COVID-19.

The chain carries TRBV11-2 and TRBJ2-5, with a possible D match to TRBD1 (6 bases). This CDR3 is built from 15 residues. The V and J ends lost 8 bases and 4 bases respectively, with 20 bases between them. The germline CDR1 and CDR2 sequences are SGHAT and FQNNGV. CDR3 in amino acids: CASGPRGLGGETQYF. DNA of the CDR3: TGTGCCAGCGGGCCTAGGGGGTTGGGTGGAGAGACCCAGTACTTC.

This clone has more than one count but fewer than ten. CDR3 bases: TGTGCCAGCAGCTCAACTTTTAGCGGGGGGCAAGAGACCCAGTACTTC. Protein product: CASSSTFSGGQETQYF. The V and J genes are TRBV7-6 and TRBJ2-5; TRBD2 matches 10 bases. Germline CDR1 and CDR2: SGHVS and FNYEAQ. V shed 4 bases and J 2 bases; nucleotides not matched to a gene: 7. The length of the CDR3 is 16 residues.

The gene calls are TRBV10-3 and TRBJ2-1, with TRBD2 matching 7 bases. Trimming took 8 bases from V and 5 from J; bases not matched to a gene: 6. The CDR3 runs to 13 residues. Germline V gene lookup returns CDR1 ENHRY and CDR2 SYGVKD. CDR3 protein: CAIGVAGNNEQFF. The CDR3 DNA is TGTGCCATCGGTGTAGCGGGTAACAATGAGCAGTTCTTC.

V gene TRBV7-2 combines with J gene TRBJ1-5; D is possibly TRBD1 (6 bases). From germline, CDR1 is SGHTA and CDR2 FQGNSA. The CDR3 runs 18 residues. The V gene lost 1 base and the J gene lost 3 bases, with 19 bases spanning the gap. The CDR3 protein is CASSLEAGEGDNNQPQHF. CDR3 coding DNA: TGTGCCAGCAGCTTAGAGGCAGGGGAGGGAGATAACAATCAGCCCCAGCATTTT.

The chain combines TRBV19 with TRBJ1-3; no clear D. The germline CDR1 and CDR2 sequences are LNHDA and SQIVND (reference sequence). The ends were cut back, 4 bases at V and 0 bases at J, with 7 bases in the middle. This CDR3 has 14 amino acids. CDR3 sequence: CASSSRGSGNTIYF. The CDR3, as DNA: TGTGCCAGTAGTAGTCGGGGCTCTGGAAACACCATATATTTT.

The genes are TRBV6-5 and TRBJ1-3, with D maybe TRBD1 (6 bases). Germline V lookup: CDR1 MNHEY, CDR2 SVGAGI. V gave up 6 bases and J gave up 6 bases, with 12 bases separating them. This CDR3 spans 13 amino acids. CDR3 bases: TGTGCCAGCAGACAGGGCGCGGAAAACACCATATATTTT. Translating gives CASRQGAENTIYF.

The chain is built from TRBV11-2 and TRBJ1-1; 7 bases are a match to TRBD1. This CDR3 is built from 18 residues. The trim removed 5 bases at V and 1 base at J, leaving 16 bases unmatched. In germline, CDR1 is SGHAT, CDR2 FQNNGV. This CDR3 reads CASSPRTTRQGANTEAFF. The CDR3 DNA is TGTGCCAGCAGCCCTCGGACTACTCGACAGGGCGCGAACACTGAAGCTTTCTTT.

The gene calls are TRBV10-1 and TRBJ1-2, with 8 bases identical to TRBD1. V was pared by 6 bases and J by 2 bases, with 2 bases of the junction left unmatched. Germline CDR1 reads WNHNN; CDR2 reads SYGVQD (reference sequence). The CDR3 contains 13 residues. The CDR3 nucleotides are TGCGCCAGCAGCCGGGACAGGAACTATGGCTACACCTTC. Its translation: CASSRDRNYGYTF.

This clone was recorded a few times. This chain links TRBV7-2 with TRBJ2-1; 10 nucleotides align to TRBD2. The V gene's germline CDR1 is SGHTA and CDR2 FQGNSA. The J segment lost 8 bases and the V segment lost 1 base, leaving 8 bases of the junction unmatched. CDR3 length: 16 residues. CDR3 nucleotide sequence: TGTGCCAGCAGCTTAGGTGGAGCGGGGGGGTTGGATGAGCAGTTCTTC. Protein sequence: CASSLGGAGGLDEQFF.

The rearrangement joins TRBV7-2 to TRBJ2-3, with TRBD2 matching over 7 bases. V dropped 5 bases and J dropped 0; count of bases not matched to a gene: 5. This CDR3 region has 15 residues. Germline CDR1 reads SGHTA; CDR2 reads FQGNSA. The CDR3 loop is CASSPWTRSTDTQYF. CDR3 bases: TGTGCCAGCAGCCCTTGGACTAGAAGCACAGATACGCAGTATTTT.

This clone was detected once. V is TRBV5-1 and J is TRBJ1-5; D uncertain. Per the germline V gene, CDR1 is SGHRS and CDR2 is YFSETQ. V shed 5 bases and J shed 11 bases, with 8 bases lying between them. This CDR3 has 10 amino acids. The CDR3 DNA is TGCGCCAGCAGTACGGGGTCCCAGCATTTT. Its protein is CASSTGSQHF.

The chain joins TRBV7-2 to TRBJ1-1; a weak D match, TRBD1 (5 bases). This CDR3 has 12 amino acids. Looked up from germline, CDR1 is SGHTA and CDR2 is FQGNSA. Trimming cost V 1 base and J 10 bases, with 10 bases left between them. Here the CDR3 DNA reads TGTGCCAGCAGCTTAGGGGGGGGTATAGCTTTCTTT. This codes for CASSLGGGIAFF.

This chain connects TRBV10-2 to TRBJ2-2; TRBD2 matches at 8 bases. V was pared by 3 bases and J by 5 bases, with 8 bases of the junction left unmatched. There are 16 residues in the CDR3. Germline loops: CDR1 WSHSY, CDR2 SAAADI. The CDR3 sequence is CASSDPLADYTGELFF. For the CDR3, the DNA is TGCGCCAGCAGTGATCCACTAGCGGATTATACCGGGGAGCTGTTTTTT.

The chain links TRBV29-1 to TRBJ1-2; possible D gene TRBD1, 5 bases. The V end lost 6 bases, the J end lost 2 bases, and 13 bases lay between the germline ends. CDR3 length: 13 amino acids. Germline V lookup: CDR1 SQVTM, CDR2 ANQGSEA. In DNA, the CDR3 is TGCAGCGTGGAAACAAAGGGGAACTATGGCTACACCTTC. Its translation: CSVETKGNYGYTF. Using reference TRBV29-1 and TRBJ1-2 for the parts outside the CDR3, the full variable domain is SAVISQKPSRDICQRGTSLTIQCQVDSQVTMMFWYRQQPGQSLTLIATANQGSEATYESGFVIDKFPISRPNLTFSTLTVSNMSPEDSSIYLCSVETKGNYGYTFGSGTRLTVV.

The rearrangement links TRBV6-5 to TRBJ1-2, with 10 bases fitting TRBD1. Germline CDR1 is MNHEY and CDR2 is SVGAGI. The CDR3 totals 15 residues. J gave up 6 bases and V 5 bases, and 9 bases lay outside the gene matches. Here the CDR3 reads CASSRWTGGWDGYTF. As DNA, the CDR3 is TGTGCCAGCAGTCGCTGGACAGGGGGTTGGGATGGCTACACCTTC.

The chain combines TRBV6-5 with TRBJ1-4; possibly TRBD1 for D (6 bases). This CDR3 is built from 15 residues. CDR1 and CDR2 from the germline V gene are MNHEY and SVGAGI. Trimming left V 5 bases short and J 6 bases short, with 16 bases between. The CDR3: CASSSQGRVDEKLFF. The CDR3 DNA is TGTGCCAGCAGTAGTCAGGGGAGGGTGGATGAAAAACTGTTTTTT.

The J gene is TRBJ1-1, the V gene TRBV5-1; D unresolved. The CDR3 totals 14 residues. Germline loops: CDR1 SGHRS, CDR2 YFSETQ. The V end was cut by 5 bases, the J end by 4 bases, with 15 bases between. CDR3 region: CASSLAPRSTEAFF. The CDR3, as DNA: TGCGCCAGCAGTCTAGCCCCTAGGAGCACTGAAGCTTTCTTT.